The present TCR beta chain was sequenced within a study of shared clonotypes between healthy human individuals. CDR1 and CDR2 from the germline V gene are SNHLY and FYNNEI. The CDR3 sequence is 15 residues long. The V segment lost 4 bases and the J segment 4 bases; nucleotides outside the gene matches: 3. Here immunoSEQ multiplex PCR was the method, and the copy in TCRdb shows in-frame clones only, minus some. In the table there are approximately 1.5 million clones, 98% of which are singletons. This TCR came from a man aged 30-40 years in good health. This chain connects TRBV2 to TRBJ2-3; 12 bases map to TRBD2. The specimen was naive CD4+ T cells sorted from blood. Described subset: CD45RA+ positively selected. The CDR3: CASSGTSGTPDTQYF. CDR3 sequence (DNA): TGTGCCAGCAGTGGGACTAGCGGGACGCCAGATACGCAGTATTTT.